This T cell receptor beta chain was obtained from a study of technical replicates of blood from a few donors. Generated by immunoSEQ multiplex PCR, the TCRdb table keeps only in-frame clones and is missing some. The sample lists about 72,000 clones, 92% occurring once. CDR3 length: 17 residues. Trimming cost V 4 bases and J 0 bases; bases outside gene matches: 11. Per germline, CDR1 SGHRS and CDR2 YFSETQ. The sequenced sample was T cells isolated from PBMCs. The rearrangement links TRBV5-1 to TRBJ1-1, with 8 bases lining up with TRBD1. This sequence was found in a human donor in good health. The CDR3 reads CASSPRTGRQLNTEAFF. As DNA, the CDR3 is TGCGCCAGCAGCCCGAGGACAGGGCGCCAACTGAACACTGAAGCTTTCTTT.